The 10 T cell receptor beta chains presented below share a single source sample, sequenced in a study of long-term antiretroviral therapy in people with HIV. At the survey level, the v3.0 immunoSEQ assay was run. TCRdb's copy holds only in-frame clones and misses some; the assay was immunoSEQ multiplex PCR. The sample includes around 40,000 clones, 70% to 90% of them seen just once. Here the sequenced sample was unsorted PBMCs, taken 2.2 years after starting antiretroviral therapy. These receptors originate from a young man with HIV.

The J gene is TRBJ2-1, the V gene TRBV28, with D possibly matching TRBD1 (5 bases). Germline CDR1 MDHEN, CDR2 SYDVKM. The CDR3 consists of 15 residues. The V end was cut by 3 bases, the J end by 2 bases, with 11 bases between. CDR3: CASSFGRAAYNEQFF. The CDR3 DNA reads TGTGCCAGCAGTTTCGGCAGGGCAGCCTACAATGAGCAGTTCTTC.

The rearrangement links TRBV27 to TRBJ2-7, with a tentative D call TRBD2 (6 bases). V lost 2 bases and J lost 7, with 27 bases in between. Looked up from germline, CDR1 is MNHEY and CDR2 is SMNVEV (reference sequence). The CDR3 is 18 residues long. CDR3 nucleotides: TGTGCCAGCAGTTTAGGGCCCCCTCAGCTGGGGGACGGGGGAGAGCAGTACTTC. Its translation: CASSLGPPQLGDGGEQYF.

The genes are TRBV7-6 and TRBJ2-7; 12 positions match TRBD1. Germline CDR1 and CDR2: SGHVS and FNYEAQ. The CDR3 is 14 residues long. The V and J ends lost 4 bases and 5 bases, in that order; junction bases with no gene match: 3. The CDR3 DNA is TGTGCCAGCAGCTGGGGACAGGGGGCGGACGAGCAGTACTTC. Its translation: CASSWGQGADEQYF.

This clone was picked up one time. This rearrangement joins TRBV9 to TRBJ2-1, with 15 nucleotides matching TRBD2. The CDR3 extends over 17 amino acids. V lost 3 bases, J lost 9 bases, and 10 bases stayed unmatched. Germline V lookup: CDR1 SGDLS, CDR2 YYNGEE. CDR3 coding DNA: TGTGCCAGCAGCGGACTGGGACTAGCGGGAGGCACAAGTGAGCAGTTCTTC. Its protein product is CASSGLGLAGGTSEQFF.

CDR3 DNA sequence: TGTGCCAGCAGTGTCCGTTTGGGGTATGGCTACACCTTC. Amino acid sequence: CASSVRLGYGYTF. This chain connects TRBV6-4 to TRBJ1-2; D gene unclear. V dropped 4 bases and J dropped 5 bases, with 11 bases sitting between them. Germline CDR1 and CDR2: MRHNA and SNTAGT. This CDR3 is built from 13 residues.

CDR3 sequence reads: CASSRQGGLDTEAFF. The CDR3 nucleotides are TGTGCCAGCAGCAGACAGGGTGGCCTGGACACTGAAGCTTTCTTT. V and J are TRBV5-5 and TRBJ1-1; 7 bases are a match to TRBD1. CDR1 and CDR2 (germline): SGHKS, YYEKEE (reference sequence). The CDR3 runs to 15 residues. The junction had 9 bases not matched to a gene; V was cut back by 4 bases and J by 3 bases.

The chain combines TRBV6-5 with TRBJ2-2; weak D call: TRBD2 (6 bases). Germline CDR1 and CDR2: MNHEY and SVGAGI. The CDR3 extends over 16 amino acids. V lost 1 base, J lost 7 bases, and 16 bases lay in between. The DNA for the CDR3 is TGTGCCAGCAGTTACTACTATGGAGGGAAGGACGGGGAGCTGTTTTTT. It encodes CASSYYYGGKDGELFF.

This clone was seen once. The chain uses TRBV5-1 and TRBJ1-2; a possible D gene is TRBD1 (6 bases). CDR1 is SGHRS and CDR2 is YFSETQ in the germline V gene. The CDR3 consists of 14 residues. With 4 bases removed from V and 6 bases from J, the gap between germline ends came to 16 bases. The CDR3 region has the DNA TGCGCCAGCAGCGACAACAGGGTTGTGGATGGCTACACCTTC. Translating it yields CASSDNRVVDGYTF.

This clone qualifies as medium-sized. J is TRBJ2-2 and V is TRBV19; unclear D gene. V was trimmed by 1 base and J by 4 bases, leaving 7 bases between them. The CDR3 has 14 residues. Germline V gene sequence: CDR1 LNHDA, CDR2 SQIVND (reference sequence). Here the CDR3 reads CASSIGKGTGELFF. CDR3 DNA sequence: TGTGCCAGTAGTATAGGGAAAGGCACCGGGGAGCTGTTTTTT.

V usage is TRBV7-2 and J usage is TRBJ1-2; D is ambiguous. V gave up 3 bases and J gave up 6 bases, with 14 bases separating them. Per germline, CDR1 SGHTA and CDR2 FQGNSA. The CDR3 consists of 14 residues. The CDR3 nucleotides read TGTGCCAGCAGCTTTCACAGCGGCTCTGATGGCTACACCTTC. Its protein is CASSFHSGSDGYTF.